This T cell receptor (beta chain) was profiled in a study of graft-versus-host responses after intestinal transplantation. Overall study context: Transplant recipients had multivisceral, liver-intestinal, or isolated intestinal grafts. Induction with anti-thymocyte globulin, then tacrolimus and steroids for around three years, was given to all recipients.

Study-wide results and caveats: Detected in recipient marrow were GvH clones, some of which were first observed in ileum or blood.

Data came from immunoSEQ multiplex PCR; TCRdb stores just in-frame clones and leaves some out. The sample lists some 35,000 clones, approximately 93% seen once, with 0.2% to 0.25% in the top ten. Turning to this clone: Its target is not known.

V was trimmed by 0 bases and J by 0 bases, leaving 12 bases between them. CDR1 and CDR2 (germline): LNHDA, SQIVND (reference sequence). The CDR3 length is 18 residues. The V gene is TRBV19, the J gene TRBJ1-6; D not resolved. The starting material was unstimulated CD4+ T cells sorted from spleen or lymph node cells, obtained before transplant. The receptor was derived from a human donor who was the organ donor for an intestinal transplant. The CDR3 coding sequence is TGTGCCAGTAGTATAGATCCGACATCCTTCTCCTATAATTCACCCCTCCACTTT. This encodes CASSIDPTSFSYNSPLHF. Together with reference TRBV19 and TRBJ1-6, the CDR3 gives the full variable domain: DGGITQSPKYLFRKEGQNVTLSCEQNLNHDAMYWYRQDPGQGLRLIYYSQIVNDFQKGDIAEGYSVSREKKESFPLTVTSAQKNPTAFYLCASSIDPTSFSYNSPLHFGNGTRLTVT.